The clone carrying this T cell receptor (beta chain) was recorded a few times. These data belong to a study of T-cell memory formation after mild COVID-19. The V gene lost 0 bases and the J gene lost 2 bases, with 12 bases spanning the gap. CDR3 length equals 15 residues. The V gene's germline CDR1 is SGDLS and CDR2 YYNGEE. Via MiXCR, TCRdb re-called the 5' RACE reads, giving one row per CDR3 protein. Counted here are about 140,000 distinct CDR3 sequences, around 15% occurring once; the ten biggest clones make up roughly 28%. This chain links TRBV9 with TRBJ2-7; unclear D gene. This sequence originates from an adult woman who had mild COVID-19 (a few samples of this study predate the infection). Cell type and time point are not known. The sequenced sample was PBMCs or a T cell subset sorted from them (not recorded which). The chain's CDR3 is CASSVESNSAYEQYF. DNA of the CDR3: TGTGCCAGCAGCGTAGAGTCAAACTCAGCCTACGAGCAGTACTTC.